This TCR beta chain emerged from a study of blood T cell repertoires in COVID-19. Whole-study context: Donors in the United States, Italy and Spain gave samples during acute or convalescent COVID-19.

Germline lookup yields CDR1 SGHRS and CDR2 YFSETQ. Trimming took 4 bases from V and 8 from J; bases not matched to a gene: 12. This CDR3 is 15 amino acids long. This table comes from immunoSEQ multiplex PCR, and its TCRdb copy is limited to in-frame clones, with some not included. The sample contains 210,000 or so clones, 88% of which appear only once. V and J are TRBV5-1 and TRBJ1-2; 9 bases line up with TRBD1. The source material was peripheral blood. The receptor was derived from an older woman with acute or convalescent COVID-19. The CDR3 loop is CASSLVTQGAEGYTF. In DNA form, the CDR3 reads TGCGCCAGCAGCCTGGTTACACAGGGGGCGGAAGGCTACACCTTC.